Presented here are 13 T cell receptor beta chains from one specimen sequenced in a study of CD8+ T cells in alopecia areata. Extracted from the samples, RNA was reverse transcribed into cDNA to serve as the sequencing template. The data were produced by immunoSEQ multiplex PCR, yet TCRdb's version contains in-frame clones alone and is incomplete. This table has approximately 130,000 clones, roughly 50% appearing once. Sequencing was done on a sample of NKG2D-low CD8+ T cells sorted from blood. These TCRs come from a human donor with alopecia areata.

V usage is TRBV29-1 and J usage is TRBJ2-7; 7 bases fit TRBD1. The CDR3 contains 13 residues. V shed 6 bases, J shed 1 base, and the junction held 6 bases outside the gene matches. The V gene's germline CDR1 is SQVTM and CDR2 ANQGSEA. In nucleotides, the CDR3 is TGCAGCGTGAACTCGGGACAGTCCTACGAGCAGTACTTC. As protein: CSVNSGQSYEQYF.

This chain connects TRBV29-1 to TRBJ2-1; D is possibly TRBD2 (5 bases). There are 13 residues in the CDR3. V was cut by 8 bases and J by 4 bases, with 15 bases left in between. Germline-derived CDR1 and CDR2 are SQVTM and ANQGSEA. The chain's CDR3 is CSPRSGLYNEQFF. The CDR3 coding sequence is TGCAGCCCCCGGAGCGGTCTATACAATGAGCAGTTCTTC.

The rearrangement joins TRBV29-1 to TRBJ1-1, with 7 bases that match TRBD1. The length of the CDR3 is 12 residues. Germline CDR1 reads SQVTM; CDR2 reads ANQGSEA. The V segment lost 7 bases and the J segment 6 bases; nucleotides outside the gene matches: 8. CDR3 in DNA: TGCAGCGCCAAACCCCAGGGGGCTGAAGCTTTCTTT. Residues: CSAKPQGAEAFF.

Here the CDR3 DNA reads TGTGCCAGCAGTGGACAAGGACAGGGAGGTTATGGCTACACCTTC. Protein: CASSGQGQGGYGYTF. The chain carries TRBV2 and TRBJ1-2, with 8 bases that match TRBD1. The CDR3 is 15 amino acids. Germline V CDR1 and CDR2: SNHLY, FYNNEI. Trimming took 4 bases from V and 5 from J; bases not matched to a gene: 9.

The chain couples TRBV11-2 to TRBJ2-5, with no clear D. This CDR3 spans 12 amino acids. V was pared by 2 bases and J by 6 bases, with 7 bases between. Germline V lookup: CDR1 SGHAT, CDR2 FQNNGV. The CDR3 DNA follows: TGTGCCAGCAGCTTATTATCGAAGACCCAGTACTTC. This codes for CASSLLSKTQYF.

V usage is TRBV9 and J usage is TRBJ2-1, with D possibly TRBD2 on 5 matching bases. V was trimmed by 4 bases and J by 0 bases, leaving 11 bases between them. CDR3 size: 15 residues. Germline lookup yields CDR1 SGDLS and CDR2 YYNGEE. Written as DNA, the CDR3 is TGTGCCAGCAGCCCCGGACTTAACTCCTACAATGAGCAGTTCTTC. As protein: CASSPGLNSYNEQFF.

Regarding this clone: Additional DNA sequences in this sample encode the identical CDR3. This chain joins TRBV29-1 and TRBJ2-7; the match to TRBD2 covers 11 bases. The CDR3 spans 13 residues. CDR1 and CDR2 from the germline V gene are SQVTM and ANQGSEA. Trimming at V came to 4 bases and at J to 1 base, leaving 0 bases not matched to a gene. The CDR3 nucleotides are TGCAGCGTTGGACTAGCGGGATCCTACGAGCAGTACTTC. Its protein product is CSVGLAGSYEQYF.

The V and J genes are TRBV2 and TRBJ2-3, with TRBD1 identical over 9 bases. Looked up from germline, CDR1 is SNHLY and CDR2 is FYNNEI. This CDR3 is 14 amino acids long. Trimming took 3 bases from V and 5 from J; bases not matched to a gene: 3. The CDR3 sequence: CASSEGQGEDTQYF. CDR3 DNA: TGTGCCAGCAGTGAGGGACAGGGTGAAGATACGCAGTATTTT.

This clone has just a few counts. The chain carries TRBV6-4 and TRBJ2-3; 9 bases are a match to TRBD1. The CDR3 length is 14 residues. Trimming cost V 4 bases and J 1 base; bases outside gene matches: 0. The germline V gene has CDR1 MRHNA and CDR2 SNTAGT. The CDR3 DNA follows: TGTGCCAGCAGTGGGACAGGGGGCACAGATACGCAGTATTTT. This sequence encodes CASSGTGGTDTQYF.

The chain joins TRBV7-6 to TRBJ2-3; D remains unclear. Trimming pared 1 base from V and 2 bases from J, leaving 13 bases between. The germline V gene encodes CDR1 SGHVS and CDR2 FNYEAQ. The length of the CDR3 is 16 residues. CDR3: CASSLEISAHTDTQYF. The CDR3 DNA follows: TGTGCCAGCAGCTTAGAAATCAGCGCCCACACAGATACGCAGTATTTT.

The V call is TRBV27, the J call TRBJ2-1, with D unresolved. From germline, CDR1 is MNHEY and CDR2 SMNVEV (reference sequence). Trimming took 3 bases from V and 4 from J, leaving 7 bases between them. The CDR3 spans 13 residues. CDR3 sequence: CASSLVQYNEQFF. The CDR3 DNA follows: TGTGCCAGCAGTTTGGTTCAGTACAATGAGCAGTTCTTC.

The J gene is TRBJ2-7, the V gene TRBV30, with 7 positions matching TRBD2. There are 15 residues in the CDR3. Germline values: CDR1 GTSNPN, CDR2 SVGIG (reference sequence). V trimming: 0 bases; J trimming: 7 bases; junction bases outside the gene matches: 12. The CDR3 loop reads CAWSVPKRDSEEQYF. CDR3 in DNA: TGTGCCTGGAGTGTACCCAAGCGGGATTCGGAAGAGCAGTACTTC.

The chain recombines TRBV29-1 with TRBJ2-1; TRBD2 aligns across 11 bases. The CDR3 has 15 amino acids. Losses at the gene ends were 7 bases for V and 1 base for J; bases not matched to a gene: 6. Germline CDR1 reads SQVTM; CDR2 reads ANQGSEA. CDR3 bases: TGCAGCGCACAGACTAGCGGGGAATCCTACAATGAGCAGTTCTTC. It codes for CSAQTSGESYNEQFF.